The 29 T cell receptor beta chains listed next were all sequenced from one sample in a study of T cells in women clearing cervical HPV infection. Data came from immunoSEQ multiplex PCR; TCRdb stores just in-frame clones and leaves some out. The sample includes 46,000 or so clones. The sample consisted of blood buffy coat. These receptors were taken from a woman between 18 and 69 years old with a cervical HPV16 infection that either progressed to CIN3+ or cleared (not recorded which).

About this clone: The read ends 3 residues shy of where the CDR3 ends; the end is completed using the germline J gene. V is TRBV5-1 and J is TRBJ2-3, with D perhaps matching TRBD2 (5 bases). The CDR3 is 14 amino acids. Germline loops: CDR1 SGHRS, CDR2 YFSETQ. This CDR3 reads CASSLGTPPQTQYF. The CDR3 bases that were read are TGCGCCAGCAGCTTGGGGACTCCGCCGCAGACG.

CDR3: CASTLTGVREAFF. Incomplete CDR3 DNA: TGTGCCAGCACCCTTACAGGGGTAAGAGAA. The chain joins TRBV6-2 or TRBV6-3 to TRBJ1-1; 7 bases are shared with TRBD1. The CDR3 is cut off 3 residues early in the read; its end comes from the germline J gene. The CDR3 runs 13 residues. Germline V gene data show CDR1 as MNHEY and CDR2 as SVGEGT.

A remark on this clone: The CDR3 end falls 3 residues outside the read, so it is completed with the germline J gene. This chain joins TRBV5-1 and TRBJ1-2; the match to TRBD1 covers 11 bases. The CDR3 spans 16 residues. Germline CDR1 SGHRS, CDR2 YFSETQ. With V trimmed by 6 bases and J by 7 bases, 14 bases remained unmatched. CDR3 bases read: TGCGCCAGCAAGGATAACACCGGGACAGGGGGATCTGGC. It encodes CASKDNTGTGGSG. The CDR3, in full, reads CASKDNTGTGGSGYTF.

With respect to this clone: Coverage ceases 3 residues before the CDR3 finishes, and the germline J gene fills in the end. The gene calls are TRBV5-1 and TRBJ1-2, with D unresolved. This CDR3 has 15 amino acids. Trimming cost V 0 bases and J 4 bases, with 13 bases left between them. Looked up from germline, CDR1 is SGHRS and CDR2 is YFSETQ. The part of the CDR3 DNA that was read is TGCGCCAGCAGCTTGGAACAAGATAGACTCTATGGC. This translates into CASSLEQDRLYG. The whole CDR3 protein is CASSLEQDRLYGYTF.

About this clone itself: The read ends 3 residues before the CDR3 terminus; that terminus is restored from the germline J gene. The chain is built from TRBV19 and TRBJ1-6, with D hard to call. There are 15 residues in the CDR3. The germline CDR1 and CDR2 sequences are LNHDA and SQIVND (reference sequence). Trimming removed 5 bases at V and 0 bases at J, with 8 bases between. The sequenced CDR3 bases are TGTGCCAGTAGTCAGATTATCTCCTATAATTCACCC. Translation gives CASSQIISYNSP. Given in full, the CDR3 is CASSQIISYNSPLHF.

CDR3 sequence: CASLLAVNSYNEQFF. The part of the CDR3 DNA that was read is TGTGCCAGCTTACTAGCGGTCAACTCCTACAATGAG. The chain links TRBV18 to TRBJ2-1, with 8 bases lining up with TRBD2. The read ends 3 residues shy of where the CDR3 ends; the end is completed using the germline J gene. This CDR3 spans 15 amino acids. The germline V gene has CDR1 KGHSH and CDR2 LQKENI. J gave up 0 bases and V 7 bases, and 5 bases lay outside the gene matches. The variable domain in full, with the rest retrieved from reference TRBV18 and TRBJ2-1, is NAGVMQNPRHLVRRRGQEARLRCSPMKGHSHVYWYRQLPEEGLKFMVYLQKENIIDESGMPKERFSAEFPKEGPSILRIQQVVRGDSAAYFCASLLAVNSYNEQFFGPGTRLTVL.

Of note for this clone: The read is 3 residues too short to cover the CDR3 end, so that end is filled in from the germline J gene. The V call is TRBV10-3, the J call TRBJ1-4; 7 nucleotides match TRBD1. The CDR3 extends over 13 amino acids. The germline V gene encodes CDR1 ENHRY and CDR2 SYGVKD. V was pared by 7 bases and J by 2 bases, with 1 base of the junction left unmatched. CDR3 in amino acids: CAITGGTNEKLFF. Incomplete CDR3 DNA: TGTGCCATCACAGGGGGGACTAATGAAAAA.

The CDR3 here is CASSLGEAHAGEQYF. CDR3 DNA, as far as it was read: TGTGCCAGCAGCTTAGGTGAAGCCCATGCGGGCGAG. This chain connects TRBV7-9 to TRBJ2-7; D is possibly TRBD2 (5 bases). Sequencing ends 3 residues short of the CDR3 end; the germline J gene provides the rest. Germline lookup yields CDR1 SEHNR and CDR2 FQNEAQ (reference sequence). V shed 1 base and J shed 6 bases, with 16 bases lying between them. The CDR3 runs 15 residues.

About this clone itself: Coverage ceases 3 residues before the CDR3 finishes, and the germline J gene fills in the end. The V and J genes are TRBV7-9 and TRBJ2-7, with 7 bases aligning to TRBD2. This CDR3 spans 13 amino acids. In germline, CDR1 is SEHNR, CDR2 FQNEAQ (reference sequence). J was trimmed by 4 bases and V by 5 bases; bases with no gene match: 5. The CDR3 loop reads CASSLNGGYEQYF. The CDR3 DNA, read in part, is TGTGCCAGCAGCCTAAACGGGGGGTACGAG. Complete variable domain (other parts from reference TRBV7-9 and TRBJ2-7): DTGVSQNPRHKITKRGQNVTFRCDPISEHNRLYWYRQTLGQGPEFLTYFQNEAQLEKSRLLSDRFSAERPKGSFSTLEIQRTEQGDSAMYLCASSLNGGYEQYFGPGTRLTVT.

Concerning this clone: Coverage ceases 3 residues before the CDR3 finishes, and the germline J gene fills in the end. The chain carries TRBV7-9 and TRBJ1-2; no clear D. With 1 base removed from V and 7 bases from J, the gap between germline ends came to 16 bases. The germline gives CDR1 SEHNR, CDR2 FQNEAQ (reference sequence). The CDR3 runs to 15 residues. Here the CDR3 reads CASSLEPGSYLGYTF. The covered CDR3 bases are TGTGCCAGCAGCTTAGAGCCGGGGAGCTATCTTGGC. Looking up the rest from reference TRBV7-9 and TRBJ1-2 gives the full variable domain: DTGVSQNPRHKITKRGQNVTFRCDPISEHNRLYWYRQTLGQGPEFLTYFQNEAQLEKSRLLSDRFSAERPKGSFSTLEIQRTEQGDSAMYLCASSLEPGSYLGYTFGSGTRLTVV.

About this clone: Sequencing ends 3 residues short of the CDR3 end; the germline J gene provides the rest. The rearrangement links TRBV7-3 to TRBJ2-5; possibly TRBD1 for D (6 bases). The germline V gene has CDR1 SGHTA and CDR2 FQGTGA. This CDR3 contains 13 residues. V shed 1 base and J shed 6 bases, with 9 bases lying between them. CDR3 sequence: CASSLIDRQTQYF. The part of the CDR3 DNA that was read is TGTGCCAGCAGCTTAATAGACAGGCAGACC.

As for this clone: Read sequence stops 3 residues before the CDR3 end, and the germline J gene provides the missing end. The gene calls are TRBV20-1 and TRBJ2-2; TRBD2 might be the D (7 bases). This CDR3 comprises 17 residues. Trimming removed 1 base from V and 2 bases from J, with 17 bases in between. Germline V CDR1 and CDR2: DFQATT, SNEGSKA (reference sequence). The CDR3 DNA, read in part, is TGCAGTGCTAGAGCCGCAGTCGGGGGGCTAAACACCGGGGAG. This gives the protein CSARAAVGGLNTGE. The whole CDR3 reads CSARAAVGGLNTGELFF.

Details on this clone: With the read ending 3 residues before the CDR3 end, the germline J gene is used to fill in that end. This chain links TRBV6-2 or TRBV6-3 with TRBJ1-2, with 7 bases lining up with TRBD1. The germline V gene has CDR1 MNHEY and CDR2 SVGEGT. CDR3 length: 14 residues. CDR3 protein: CASRGQASDWGYTF. The covered CDR3 bases are TGTGCCAGCCGAGGACAGGCCTCTGACTGGGGC.

With regard to this clone: The CDR3 is cut off 3 residues early in the read; its end comes from the germline J gene. The chain has TRBV2 and TRBJ2-7; TRBD1 aligns across 10 bases. The CDR3 totals 14 residues. The germline V gene has CDR1 SNHLY and CDR2 FYNNEI. V trimming: 1 base; J trimming: 5 bases; junction bases outside the gene matches: 2. Partial CDR3 DNA: TGTGCCAGCAGTGAAGGACAGGGGGCCGACGAG. This encodes CASSEGQGADE. The whole CDR3 region reads CASSEGQGADEQYF.

Notes on this clone: The read terminates 3 residues before the CDR3 end, so the remaining end is supplied by the germline J gene. The chain is built from TRBV19 and TRBJ2-2; 10 bases map to TRBD1. Germline lookup yields CDR1 LNHDA and CDR2 SQIVND (reference sequence). There are 16 residues in the CDR3. The CDR3 DNA, read in part, is TGTGCCAGTAGTACGGGGACAGGGGCCGGGGCCAACGTG. Protein: CASSTGTGAGANV. The whole CDR3 region reads CASSTGTGAGANVLFF.

A remark on this clone: The read terminates 3 residues ahead of where the CDR3 ends, so the germline J gene completes it. The rearrangement uses TRBV3-1 (or the pseudogene TRBV3-2) and TRBJ2-1; TRBD2 matches at 13 bases. Germline CDR1 is LGHDT and CDR2 is YNNKEL (reference sequence). CDR3 length equals 14 residues. The V segment lost 10 bases and the J segment 6 bases; nucleotides outside the gene matches: 6. The CDR3 sequence is CATRRTSGSNEQFF. Incomplete CDR3 DNA: TGTGCCACCAGACGGACTAGCGGGAGCAATGAG.

The DNA read from the CDR3 is TGTGCCAGCAAAGGGGACAGGTTGGATGAAAAA. It encodes CASKGDRLDEK. The entire CDR3 reads CASKGDRLDEKLFF. This chain uses TRBV2 with TRBJ1-4; 8 nucleotides line up with TRBD1. The read ends 3 residues early relative to the CDR3; the germline J gene fills the gap. CDR3 size: 14 residues. J was trimmed by 6 bases and V by 7 bases; bases with no gene match: 7. Germline V gene sequence: CDR1 SNHLY, CDR2 FYNNEI.

Turning to this clone: Read sequence stops 3 residues before the CDR3 end, and the germline J gene provides the missing end. V usage is TRBV9 and J usage is TRBJ1-4; a possible D gene is TRBD1 (6 bases). V was clipped by 4 bases and J by 0 bases, with 13 bases between them. The CDR3 has 16 amino acids. CDR1 is SGDLS and CDR2 is YYNGEE in the germline V gene. CDR3 sequence reads: CASSSPKGATNEKLFF. CDR3 DNA, as far as it was read: TGTGCCAGCAGCTCTCCGAAGGGGGCAACTAATGAAAAA.

The CDR3 DNA, read in part, is TGTGCCAGTCACCCTGGGGGGACCTACAATGAG. This codes for CASHPGGTYNE. The whole CDR3 sequence reads CASHPGGTYNEQFF. This sequence joins TRBV19 and TRBJ2-1, with a tentative D call TRBD2 (6 bases). The read comes to an end 3 residues before the CDR3 does, leaving the germline J gene to fill in the end. Looked up from germline, CDR1 is LNHDA and CDR2 is SQIVND (reference sequence). The CDR3 has 14 amino acids. V was pared by 8 bases and J by 2 bases, with 13 bases between.

Of note for this clone: Read coverage stops 3 residues before the CDR3 terminus; the germline J gene supplies the remainder. The rearrangement links TRBV10-3 to TRBJ1-2; D is uncertain. Germline assignment: CDR1 ENHRY and CDR2 SYGVKD. The V end was cut by 0 bases, the J end by 4 bases, with 15 bases between. The CDR3 is 16 amino acids. CDR3 bases read: TGTGCCATCAGTGAGTCAACTAGGAGCAGTCCCTATGGC. Protein: CAISESTRSSPYG. The CDR3 as a whole reads CAISESTRSSPYGYTF.

Comment on this clone: The read terminates 3 residues before the CDR3 end, so the remaining end is supplied by the germline J gene. The chain links TRBV19 to TRBJ2-5; 7 bases map to TRBD1. V gave up 5 bases and J gave up 3 bases; unmatched junction bases: 6. The CDR3 contains 14 residues. Germline lookup yields CDR1 LNHDA and CDR2 SQIVND (reference sequence). The CDR3 is CASSEGQLKETQYF. CDR3 DNA, as far as it was read: TGTGCCAGTAGTGAGGGACAGCTAAAAGAGACC.

Comments on this clone: The read finishes 3 residues shy of the CDR3 end, and the germline J gene is used to complete it. This sequence joins TRBV10-3 and TRBJ1-1; TRBD1 might be the D (6 bases). CDR3 size: 13 residues. Per germline, CDR1 ENHRY and CDR2 SYGVKD. The ends were cut back, 10 bases at V and 5 bases at J, with 17 bases in the middle. The part of the CDR3 DNA that was read is TGTGCCACCTTGACCCTCCAGGGGACTGAA. Translation: CATLTLQGTE. The complete CDR3 sequence is CATLTLQGTEAFF.

Concerning this clone: The read ends 3 residues shy of where the CDR3 ends; the end is completed using the germline J gene. The chain uses TRBV19 and TRBJ1-2, with 9 bases aligning to TRBD1. The germline V gene encodes CDR1 LNHDA and CDR2 SQIVND (reference sequence). V gave up 8 bases and J gave up 2 bases; unmatched junction bases: 0. This CDR3 has 12 amino acids. The covered CDR3 bases are TGTGCCAGTGGGACAGGGAACTATGGC. This sequence encodes CASGTGNYG. The complete CDR3 protein is CASGTGNYGYTF.

Details on this clone: The missing CDR3 end, 3 residues past where the read stops, is filled in from the germline J gene. This rearrangement joins TRBV18 to TRBJ2-7, with TRBD2 matching 9 bases. Germline trimming cut 1 base from V and 5 bases from J; bases unmatched to any gene: 0. CDR1 and CDR2 (germline): KGHSH, LQKENI. The CDR3 is 13 amino acids. CDR3 sequence: CASSPLAGDEQYF. The sequenced part of the CDR3 DNA is TGTGCCAGCTCACCACTAGCGGGAGACGAG.

As regards this clone: From the germline J gene comes the end of the CDR3, since the read stops 3 residues before it. This chain joins TRBV7-6 and TRBJ2-3; TRBD2 matches 7 bases. The CDR3 loop spans 14 amino acids. CDR1 and CDR2 (germline): SGHVS, FNYEAQ. The CDR3 is CASMRTGLQETQYF. CDR3 DNA (partial): TGTGCCAGCATGCGGACGGGACTACAAGAGACG. The full variable domain, completed using reference TRBV7-6 and TRBJ2-3, is GAGVSQSPRYKVTKRGQDVALRCDPISGHVSLYWYRQALGQGPEFLTYFNYEAQQDKSGLPNDRFSAERPEGSISTLTIQRTEQRDSAMYRCASMRTGLQETQYFGPGTRLTVL.

Here the CDR3 reads CSARKGSGGYEQYF. The DNA read from the CDR3 is TGCAGTGCTAGAAAAGGGAGCGGAGGATACGAG. This chain uses TRBV20-1 with TRBJ2-7, with D tentatively TRBD2 (5 bases). The read ends 3 residues early relative to the CDR3; the germline J gene fills the gap. The germline V gene has CDR1 DFQATT and CDR2 SNEGSKA (reference sequence). This CDR3 is 14 amino acids long. V lost 2 bases and J 4 bases, leaving 15 bases between the germline ends.

Worth noting for this clone: The read terminates 3 residues before the CDR3 end, so the remaining end is supplied by the germline J gene. The genes are TRBV7-8 and TRBJ2-3; TRBD2 agrees at 11 bases. The CDR3 contains 17 residues. CDR1 is SGHVS, CDR2 FQNEAQ, per germline. The sequenced CDR3 bases are TGTGCCAGCAGCCAACTGACTAGCGGGGTTATAAAAGAGACG. Translating it yields CASSQLTSGVIKET. Given in full, the CDR3 is CASSQLTSGVIKETQYF.

As for this clone: The sequenced fragment ends 3 residues before the CDR3 boundary, so the rest is inferred from the germline J gene. J is TRBJ2-1 and V is TRBV5-1; TRBD2 matches 8 bases. Germline CDR1 is SGHRS and CDR2 is YFSETQ. Trimming removed 0 bases from V and 4 bases from J; junction bases left unmatched: 9. This CDR3 contains 17 residues. The covered CDR3 bases are TGCGCCAGCAGCTTGGGGCTTGGTAGCGGGGCTTACAATGAG. This encodes CASSLGLGSGAYNE. Given in full, the CDR3 is CASSLGLGSGAYNEQFF.

On this clone itself: The read ends 3 residues early relative to the CDR3; the germline J gene fills the gap. The rearrangement links TRBV5-1 to TRBJ2-7; D may be TRBD1 (6 bases). The germline V gene has CDR1 SGHRS and CDR2 YFSETQ. CDR3 length equals 15 residues. Trimming stripped 2 bases from V and 2 bases from J, with 14 bases between. The CDR3 spells CASSLDRYGTYEQYF. The sequenced part of the CDR3 DNA is TGCGCCAGCAGCTTAGACAGGTATGGCACCTACGAG.